This TCR beta chain appears in the sequencing data of a study of read filtering for tumor transcriptome and immune sequencing. Findings of the study overall: Around 82% of IR-seq clonotypes had a single read, yet these held about 3.5% of reads.

On this clonotype: Its target is unknown. Compared with germline, one end of the junction differs, possibly owing to a read error.

This library used about 400 ng RNA and molecular barcoded adaptors spanning alpha/delta and beta/gamma chains. One entry per CDR3 protein results from TCRdb running MiXCR on the reads. The sample holds fewer than 30,000 distinct CDR3 sequences; about 20% are singletons and the top ten take 40% to 55%. The specimen was a population of CD138-negative cells sorted from bone marrow. The sequence came from a donor aged 40 or over with multiple myeloma.

The CDR3, as DNA: TGCAGTGCGAGAGGGCTCCTAGAGGGGGGTGAAAAACTGTTTTTT. It translates to CSARGLLEGGEKLFF. J is TRBJ1-4 and V is TRBV20-1; D may be TRBD1 (6 bases). The CDR3 contains 15 residues. The germline gives CDR1 DFQATT, CDR2 SNEGSKA (reference sequence).